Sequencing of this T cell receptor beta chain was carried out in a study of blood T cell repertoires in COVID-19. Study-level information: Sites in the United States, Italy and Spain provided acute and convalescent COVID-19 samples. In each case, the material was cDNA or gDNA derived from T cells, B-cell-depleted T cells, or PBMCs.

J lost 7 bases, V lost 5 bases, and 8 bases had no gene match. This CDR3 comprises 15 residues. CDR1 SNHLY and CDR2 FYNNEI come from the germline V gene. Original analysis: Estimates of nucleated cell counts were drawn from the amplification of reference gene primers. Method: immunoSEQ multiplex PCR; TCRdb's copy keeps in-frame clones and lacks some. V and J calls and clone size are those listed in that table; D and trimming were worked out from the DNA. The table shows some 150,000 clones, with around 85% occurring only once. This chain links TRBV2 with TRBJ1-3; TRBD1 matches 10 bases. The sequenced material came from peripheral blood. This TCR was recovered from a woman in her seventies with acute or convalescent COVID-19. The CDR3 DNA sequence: TGTGCCAGCAGTTATCGGACAGGGGGGGGTAACACCATATATTTT. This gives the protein CASSYRTGGGNTIYF.